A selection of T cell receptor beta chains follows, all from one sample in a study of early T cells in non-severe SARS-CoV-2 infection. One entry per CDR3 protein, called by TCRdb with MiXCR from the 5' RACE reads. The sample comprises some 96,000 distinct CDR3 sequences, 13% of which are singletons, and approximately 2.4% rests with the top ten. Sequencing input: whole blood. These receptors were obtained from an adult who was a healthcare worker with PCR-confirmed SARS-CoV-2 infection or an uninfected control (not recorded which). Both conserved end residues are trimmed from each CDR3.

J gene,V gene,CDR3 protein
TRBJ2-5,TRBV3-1,ASSRGTRQETQY
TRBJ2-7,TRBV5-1,ASSLEQGGFDEQY
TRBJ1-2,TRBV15,ATSQGILRDNYGYT
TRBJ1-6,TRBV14,ASSQEGTRSPLH
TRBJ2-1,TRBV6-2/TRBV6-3,ASRTGVPYNEQF
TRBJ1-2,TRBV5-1,ASSPGQGARNYGYT
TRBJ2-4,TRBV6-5,ASSSRGLAKNIQY
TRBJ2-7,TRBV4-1,ASSLVAGVSSYEQY
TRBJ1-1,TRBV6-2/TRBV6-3,ASSYLSRGSDTEAF
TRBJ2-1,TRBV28,ASSFDSYNEQF
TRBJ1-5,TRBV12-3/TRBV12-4,ASSLQFGTGNQPQH
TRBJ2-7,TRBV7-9,ASSLVLGGASQQY
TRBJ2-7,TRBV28,ASRHGLYEQY
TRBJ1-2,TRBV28,ASNFNYGYT
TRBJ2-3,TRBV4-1,ASSQEQGTTDTQY
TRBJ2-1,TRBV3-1,ASSPGVGVNEQF
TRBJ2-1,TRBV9,ASSEGLVNEQF
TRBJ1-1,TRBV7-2,ASSLLLDTEAF
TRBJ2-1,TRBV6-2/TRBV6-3,ASALGNEQF
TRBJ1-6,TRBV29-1,SVSLISLDRVDSPLH
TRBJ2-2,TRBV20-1,SATQGNTGELF
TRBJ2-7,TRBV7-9,ASSGTPEQY
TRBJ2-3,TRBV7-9,AIRRGNTDTQY
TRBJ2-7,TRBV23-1,ASSQSVVISYEQY
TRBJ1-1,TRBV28,ASSHLRRGYSQAF
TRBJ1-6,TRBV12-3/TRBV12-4,ASRVGTGTVNSPLH
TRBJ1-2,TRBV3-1,ASSPQWGYSYGYT
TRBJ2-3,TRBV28,ASSLYGTDTQY
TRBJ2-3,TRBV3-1,ASSQARPDTQY
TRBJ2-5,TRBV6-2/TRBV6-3,ASSSGSGGTQETQY
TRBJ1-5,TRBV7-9,ASSSDRTNQPQH
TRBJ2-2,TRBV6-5,ASITSTGELF
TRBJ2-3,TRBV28,AGQAQY
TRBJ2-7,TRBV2,ASRDGLHYERY
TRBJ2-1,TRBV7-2,ASSLVPPTVSNEQF
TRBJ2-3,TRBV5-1,ASSPLAGYRTDTQY
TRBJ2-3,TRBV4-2,ASSHGTSGGATDTQY
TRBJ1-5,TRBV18,ASSLAHSNQPQH
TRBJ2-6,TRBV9,ASSVGDSGANVLT
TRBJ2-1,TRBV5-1,ASSLALTGFMSNEQF
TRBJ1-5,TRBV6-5,ASSRAENQPQH
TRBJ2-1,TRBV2,ASSATRANEQF